Described below is a single T cell receptor beta chain sequence and its context. The repertoire was sequenced with immunoSEQ multiplex PCR; TCRdb's copy has only in-frame clones and lacks some. The repertoire holds roughly 50,000 clones, with around nine tenths as singletons. The germline V gene has CDR1 SGHRS and CDR2 YFSETQ. This CDR3 region has 14 residues. V lost 7 bases to trimming and J lost 0 bases, with 12 bases between them. The data were obtained in a study of blood T cell repertoires in COVID-19. The gene calls are TRBV5-1 and TRBJ2-3, with D tentatively TRBD2 (6 bases). Sequencing was performed on peripheral blood. The source of this sequence is a man between 65 and 79 years old with acute or convalescent COVID-19. Written as DNA, the CDR3 is TGCGCCAGCTGGGACGGGGGAAGCACAGATACGCAGTATTTT. Amino acids: CASWDGGSTDTQYF.